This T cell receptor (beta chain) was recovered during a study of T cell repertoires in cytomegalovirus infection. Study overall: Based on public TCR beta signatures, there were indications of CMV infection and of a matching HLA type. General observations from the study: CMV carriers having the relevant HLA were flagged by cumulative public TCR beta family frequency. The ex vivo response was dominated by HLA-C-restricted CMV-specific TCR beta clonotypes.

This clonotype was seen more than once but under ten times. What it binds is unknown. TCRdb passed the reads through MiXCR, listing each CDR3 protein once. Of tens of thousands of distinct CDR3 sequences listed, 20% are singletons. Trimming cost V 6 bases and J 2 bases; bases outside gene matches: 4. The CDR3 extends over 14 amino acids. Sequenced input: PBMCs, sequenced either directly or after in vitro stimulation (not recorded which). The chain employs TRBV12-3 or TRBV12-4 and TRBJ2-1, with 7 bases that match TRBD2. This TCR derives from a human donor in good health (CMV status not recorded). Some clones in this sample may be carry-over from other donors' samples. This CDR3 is CASRGGTTYNEQFF. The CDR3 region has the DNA TGTGCCAGCAGAGGCGGGACTACCTACAATGAGCAGTTCTTC.